Described below is a single T cell receptor (beta chain) sequence and its context. The entry originates in a study of blood T cell repertoires in COVID-19. At the level of the study: Samples taken during acute and convalescent COVID-19 were collected in the United States, Italy and Spain. From T cells, B-cell-depleted T cells, or PBMCs came the material, which was cDNA or gDNA.

V was pared by 3 bases and J by 5 bases, with 10 bases between. CDR1 SNHLY and CDR2 FYNNEI come from the germline V gene. The CDR3 is made up of 13 amino acids. Per the original data handling: It was from reference gene primer amplification that nucleated cell counts were estimated. Sequenced by immunoSEQ multiplex PCR; TCRdb stores in-frame clones only, minus some. Clonal size and the V and J genes are those of that table, whereas D and trimming came from the DNA. This table has some 200,000 clones, around 80% appearing once. The rearrangement uses TRBV2 and TRBJ1-2; D gene unclear. The sequence was collected from a man aged 30 to 39 with active or convalescent COVID-19. Sample: peripheral blood. This CDR3 reads CASSDRTVYGYTF. For the CDR3, the DNA is TGTGCCAGCAGTGACCGTACAGTGTATGGCTACACCTTC.